The 8 T cell receptor beta chains presented below share a single source sample, sequenced in a study of cytomegalovirus exposure and HLA in healthy donors. It was with 60 Vbeta and 13 Jbeta primers that the PCR ran. Generated by immunoSEQ multiplex PCR, the TCRdb table keeps only in-frame clones and is missing some. Recorded for this sample: more than 110,000 clones. Sample: PBMCs. Receptors originate from a man aged 40-55 years in good health and CMV-seronegative.

The chain uses TRBV5-3 and TRBJ1-1, with D hard to call. TRBV5-3 is labeled an ORF, and its function is uncertain. Deletions cut 1 base from V and 0 bases from J, with 7 bases between. This CDR3 has 14 residues. The CDR3 sequence: CARSLSHLNTEAFF. The CDR3 DNA follows: TGTGCCAGAAGCTTGTCCCATTTGAACACTGAAGCTTTCTTT.

The V call is TRBV4-3, the J call TRBJ1-5; 11 nucleotides agree with TRBD1. The V gene's germline CDR1 is LGHNA and CDR2 YSLEER. V gave up 0 bases and J gave up 5 bases; unmatched junction bases: 12. The CDR3 covers 19 residues. Written as DNA, the CDR3 is TGCGCCAGCAGCCAAGAGGTTCATTTTGGGACAGGGGGAGATCAGCCCCAGCATTTT. It yields the protein CASSQEVHFGTGGDQPQHF.

The rearrangement uses TRBV7-2 and TRBJ2-5; D call uncertain. Germline CDR1 SGHTA, CDR2 FQGNSA. This CDR3 is 14 amino acids long. Trimming took off 1 base at V and 2 bases at J, with 8 bases between the two ends. Written as DNA, the CDR3 is TGTGCCAGCAGCTTAGTGTCATTTCAAGAGACCCAGTACTTC. Translation gives CASSLVSFQETQYF.

The chain couples TRBV11-3 to TRBJ1-1, with TRBD1 matching over 8 bases. From germline, CDR1 is SGHNT and CDR2 YENEEA. Trimming at V came to 5 bases and at J to 11 bases, leaving 7 bases not matched to a gene. The CDR3 covers 12 residues. As DNA, the CDR3 is TGTGCCAGCAGCCTCGGACAGGGTCTCGCTTTCTTT. Protein sequence: CASSLGQGLAFF.

V usage is TRBV9 and J usage is TRBJ2-1; 10 bases are shared with TRBD2. The V and J ends lost 5 bases and 4 bases, in that order; junction bases with no gene match: 6. The CDR3 runs 15 residues. Germline CDR1 and CDR2: SGDLS and YYNGEE. CDR3 in DNA: TGTGCCAGCAGTCTGAGCGGGGGGGAATACAATGAGCAGTTCTTC. As protein: CASSLSGGEYNEQFF.

The V and J genes are TRBV27 and TRBJ2-3; tentative D call: TRBD2 (5 bases). From germline, CDR1 is MNHEY and CDR2 SMNVEV (reference sequence). The CDR3 extends over 14 amino acids. The V gene lost 7 bases and the J gene lost 5 bases, with 16 bases spanning the gap. CDR3 bases: TGTGCCAGCACGCGACGGGGAGTCGAAGATACGCAGTATTTT. Amino acid sequence: CASTRRGVEDTQYF.

The J gene is TRBJ2-3, the V gene TRBV6-6; D unclear. The CDR3 spans 14 residues. The germline gives CDR1 MNHNY, CDR2 SVGAGI (reference sequence). Trimming stripped 2 bases from V and 2 bases from J, with 8 bases between. The chain's CDR3 is CASSYEKITDTQYF. As DNA, the CDR3 is TGTGCCAGCAGTTACGAGAAGATCACAGATACGCAGTATTTT.

The CDR3 DNA follows: TGTGCCAGCAGCTTAGCTAGCGGCAAAAACATTCAGTACTTC. This encodes CASSLASGKNIQYF. The V call is TRBV7-9, the J call TRBJ2-4, with D maybe TRBD2 (6 bases). CDR3 length: 14 amino acids. V lost 0 bases and J 3 bases, leaving 6 bases between the germline ends. From germline, CDR1 is SEHNR and CDR2 FQNEAQ (reference sequence).